This record covers a single T cell receptor beta chain. Seattle patients were enrolled while actively infected and followed longitudinally. Source study methods: Estimates of nucleated cell counts were drawn from the amplification of reference gene primers. Here immunoSEQ multiplex PCR was the method, and the copy in TCRdb shows in-frame clones only, minus some. V and J calls plus clone size are reproduced from that table; the DNA served to infer D and trimming. In the table there are fewer than 350,000 clones, 75% to 95% of which are singletons. This sample was taken from a study of blood T cell repertoires in COVID-19. Study-wide background: Sites in the United States, Italy and Spain provided acute and convalescent COVID-19 samples. T cells, B-cell-depleted T cells, or PBMCs provided the cDNA or gDNA that served as material.

Germline V gene data show CDR1 as MNHNY and CDR2 as SVGAGI (reference sequence). The CDR3 has 13 residues. V was pared by 6 bases and J by 0 bases, with 9 bases between. Sequenced: peripheral blood. This clonotype was sampled from a woman in her twenties or thirties with COVID-19, enrolled during active disease. This sequence joins TRBV6-6 and TRBJ2-7, with D perhaps TRBD1 (5 bases). This chain's CDR3 is CASRGQLSYEQYF. In DNA, the CDR3 is TGTGCCAGCAGAGGACAACTCTCCTACGAGCAGTACTTC.